Reported below is one T cell receptor (beta chain). The data originate from a study of T cell responses to AZD1222 COVID-19 vaccine. TCRdb's table, derived via immunoSEQ multiplex PCR, lists solely in-frame clones and lacks some. The profile shows approximately 80,000 clones, 75% to 85% of them singletons. The input for sequencing was peripheral blood, taken on day 0 of AZD1222 vaccination. The sequence was obtained from an adult in good health.

The CDR3 coding sequence is TGCAGCGTGGACACAGGGGGCAGCTATGGCTACACCTTC. This codes for CSVDTGGSYGYTF. The chain joins TRBV29-1 to TRBJ1-2, with 9 bases lining up with TRBD1. V lost 6 bases and J lost 4; bases outside the gene matches: 6. Germline V gives CDR1 SQVTM, CDR2 ANQGSEA. This CDR3 spans 13 amino acids.